These 7 T cell receptor beta chains share one sample of origin, sequenced in a study of cytomegalovirus exposure and HLA in healthy donors. PCR used 60 Vbeta primers and 13 Jbeta primers. TCRdb's table, derived via immunoSEQ multiplex PCR, lists solely in-frame clones and lacks some. This sample carries under 200,000 clones, over 70% of them seen once, and the ten largest clones take around 0.52%. The source material was PBMCs. The receptors stem from a woman between 45 and 65 years old in good health and CMV-seronegative.

The V call is TRBV6-6, the J call TRBJ2-1; D is possibly TRBD2 (5 bases). Trimming removed 6 bases from V and 5 bases from J, with 20 bases in between. The CDR3 has 16 residues. Looked up from germline, CDR1 is MNHNY and CDR2 is SVGAGI (reference sequence). CDR3 nucleotide sequence: TGTGCCAGCAGCCTAGCTCGGGCGGAGGAAGACAATGAGCAGTTCTTC. Amino acids: CASSLARAEEDNEQFF.

J is TRBJ1-5 and V is TRBV10-3, with a possible D match to TRBD1 (6 bases). Trimming left V 11 bases short and J 6 bases short, with 17 bases between. CDR3 size: 13 residues. CDR1 and CDR2 from the germline V gene are ENHRY and SYGVKD. The CDR3: CAVRQELSQPQHF. CDR3 DNA: TGTGCCGTGCGACAGGAGCTGAGTCAGCCCCAGCATTTT.

The chain recombines TRBV19 with TRBJ2-1, with 12 bases fitting TRBD2. This CDR3 is built from 17 residues. Germline V gene lookup returns CDR1 LNHDA and CDR2 SQIVND (reference sequence). J gave up 7 bases and V 5 bases, and 12 bases lay outside the gene matches. The CDR3, as DNA: TGTGCCAGTAGTCTCCTAGCGGGAGGGTATGGCGGGAATGAGCAGTTCTTC. Translating gives CASSLLAGGYGGNEQFF. The full variable domain, its missing parts supplied by reference TRBV19 and TRBJ2-1, is DGGITQSPKYLFRKEGQNVTLSCEQNLNHDAMYWYRQDPGQGLRLIYYSQIVNDFQKGDIAEGYSVSREKKESFPLTVTSAQKNPTAFYLCASSLLAGGYGGNEQFFGPGTRLTVL.

There are a few counts of this clone. This rearrangement joins TRBV11-2 to TRBJ2-7, with D uncertain. Germline V gives CDR1 SGHAT, CDR2 FQNNGV. Between the trimmed V and J ends, which lost 3 bases and 3 bases, there was a span of 9 bases. The CDR3 is made up of 13 amino acids. CDR3 residues: CASSFLQDYEQYF. In DNA, the CDR3 is TGTGCCAGCAGCTTCCTGCAGGACTACGAGCAGTACTTC.

This rearrangement joins TRBV30 to TRBJ1-1, with D perhaps matching TRBD1 (6 bases). The CDR3 loop spans 13 amino acids. Per the germline V gene, CDR1 is GTSNPN and CDR2 is SVGIG (reference sequence). Trimming pared 0 bases from V and 8 bases from J, leaving 13 bases between. The CDR3 DNA follows: TGTGCCTGGAGTGTACTGGTAGGGACAGAAGCTTTCTTT. It translates to CAWSVLVGTEAFF. The variable domain in full, with the rest retrieved from reference TRBV30 and TRBJ1-1, is SQTIHQWPATLVQPVGSPLSLECTVEGTSNPNLYWYRQAAGRGLQLLFYSVGIGQISSEVPQNLSASRPQDRQFILSSKKLLLSDSGFYLCAWSVLVGTEAFFGQGTRLTVV.

This clone was observed a few times. The gene calls are TRBV28 and TRBJ2-3, with 10 bases identical to TRBD1. CDR1 and CDR2 from the germline V gene are MDHEN and SYDVKM. The CDR3 runs to 15 residues. Unmatched junction bases numbered 3, after V lost 3 bases and J lost 3 bases. In nucleotides, the CDR3 is TGTGCCAGCAGTTTGGGGACAGGGGCAACAGATACGCAGTATTTT. Translation: CASSLGTGATDTQYF.

The chain joins TRBV27 to TRBJ1-5; D is perhaps TRBD1 (5 bases). Germline CDR1 is MNHEY and CDR2 is SMNVEV (reference sequence). V gave up 5 bases and J gave up 4 bases, with 15 bases separating them. The CDR3 loop spans 15 amino acids. CDR3 coding DNA: TGTGCCAGCAGTCCCGCCGCGGGACCGAATCAGCCCCAGCATTTT. This translates into CASSPAAGPNQPQHF.